This T cell receptor beta chain was identified during a study of Graves' ophthalmopathy and Graves' hyperthyroidism. Study-level results: Built on 13 signatures, a model told ophthalmopathy apart from stable hyperthyroidism with about 88% sensitivity and 81.08% specificity.

The study amplified TCR beta CDR3 regions using RNA transcripts. HTBI-primed RT-PCR formed the first round, and a multiplex PCR formed the second. MiXCR was run by TCRdb on the multiplex PCR reads, yielding one entry per CDR3 protein. The sample holds roughly 500,000 distinct CDR3 sequences; around an eighth are singletons and the top ten take about 10%. V was clipped by 4 bases and J by 8 bases; unmatched bases: 13. Germline lookup yields CDR1 GTSNPN and CDR2 SVGIG (reference sequence). The CDR3 has 15 residues. Only a few counts were recorded for this clonotype. Its antigen is unidentified. The sample comprised blood. V usage is TRBV30 and J usage is TRBJ2-2; 7 bases are a match to TRBD2. This sequence originates from a woman in her twenties or thirties with Graves' ophthalmopathy. The CDR3 DNA reads as TGTGCCTGGACCCTGGGACTAACCGGAGCGGGGGAGCTGTTTTTT. Protein: CAWTLGLTGAGELFF.